Included here is one TCR beta chain sequence, with context. Its antigen is still unknown. The record has no base qualities; no much larger clone is one base away. The data originate from a study of cytotoxic CD8 clonotypes in ibrutinib-treated CLL listed by TCRdb under 2021. For the wider study: The cohort was composed of roughly ten relapsed/refractory and roughly 14 treatment-naive patients; IGHV unmutated status was identified in 17 patients. Responses were partial in roughly 24 patients and complete in 2; after median approximately 69 months follow-up, 14 stayed in remission and about twelve progressed. Response samples were obtained after a median of 12 months of treatment, with a range of roughly 6 to 36 months. On average, each sample had approximately 260,000 productive templates and 96,000 or so productive rearrangements. Longitudinal samples were obtainable from about 30% of the 86 participants in the trial. Cryopreserved peripheral blood mononuclear cells were collected at three points: before therapy, at response, and at either sustained remission or disease progression. All remission and progressive disease samples were collected while patients were still receiving ibrutinib.

The study at large found these results: Sampling times were not matched between sustained-remission and progressing patients, and lymph node repertoires were not studied. Baseline clonality was found to be higher than that of age-matched healthy donors and was strongly correlated with circulating CD8+ T-cell counts. Clonality increased at ibrutinib response, stayed stable in sustained remission, and fell back toward baseline at progression. Public clonotypes were rare and either contracted or stayed stable during treatment, and the rise in clonality at ibrutinib response reflected the expansion of private clonotypes.

A MiSeq instrument was used for deep resolution sequencing, which targeted depths ranging from 1 in 1 million up to 1 in 200,000 T cells, with coverage averaging 10x for each clonotype. The immunoSEQ hsTCRB Kit was used to generate the TCR beta libraries. In the source study's methods: Data were analyzed with ImmunoSEQ Data Assistant and ImmunoSEQ Analyzer, with V, D and J genes assigned per IMGT definitions. Clonality, with values ranging from 0 to 1, was calculated as one minus the normalized Shannon entropy of productive rearrangement frequencies. Public clonotype analysis was restricted to overrepresented clonotypes comprising at least 0.05% of each patient's repertoire. About a dozen age-matched healthy donor repertoires from immuneACCESS served as clonality controls. The immuneACCESS repertoire file appears here via TCRdb, limited to in-frame rearrangements. These files lack a portion of the clones; in checked studies, under half of the deficit traces to unresolved V genes, and the cause of the others is not known. The V and J calls and clone size were taken over from that table, and D and trimming were inferred from the DNA. Across this sample there are about 49,000 clones, with less than 70% seen only once. Around 13% of the sample is in the top ten clones.

The germline V gene provides CDR1 SQVTM and CDR2 ANQGSEA. Relative to germline, V is missing 6 bases and J is missing 4 bases, with 13 bases of the junction outside any gene match. The CDR3 spans 16 residues, from the cysteine through the phenylalanine. CDR3 DNA only is kept here, 48 bases in frame from base 1. Per the publication, the time point label means: 12 months on ibrutinib. For TCR beta library preparation, 1.5 to 2 micrograms of genomic DNA was extracted from cryopreserved PBMCs. Longitudinal blood samples from CLL patients receiving ibrutinib monotherapy were subjected to high-throughput TCR beta sequencing. The patients took part in an open-label, single-center phase 2 trial of ibrutinib monotherapy.

This sample comprised PBMCs, obtained after 12 months of ibrutinib treatment. This TCR was recovered from a human donor with chronic lymphocytic leukemia. The sequence is built from TRBV29-1 and TRBJ1-1, with TRBD1 identical over 11 junction bases. The CDR3 reads CSVAYRDRGGGTEAFF. The sequenced DNA: TGCAGCGTAGCATACCGGGACAGGGGGGGAGGCACTGAAGCTTTCTTT.